This passage covers 4 T cell receptor beta chains from one sample sequenced in a study of T cells in Graves' hyperthyroidism and ophthalmopathy. TCR beta CDR3 regions were amplified from RNA transcripts. The HTBI primer set served for first-round RT-PCR of the TCR CDR3. TCRdb used MiXCR to reprocess the multiplex PCR reads, holding one entry per CDR3 protein. This table has about 640,000 distinct CDR3 sequences, roughly 20% appearing once. The sample was blood. The receptors shown here come from a man younger than 40 with Graves' ophthalmopathy.

A few counts support this clonotype. The chain is built from TRBV5-1 and TRBJ2-2; TRBD2 agrees at 9 bases. The trim removed 6 bases at V and 5 bases at J, leaving 5 bases unmatched. Germline-derived CDR1 and CDR2 are SGHRS and YFSETQ. The CDR3 consists of 14 residues. The DNA for the CDR3 is TGCGCCAGCAACCCTAGCGGGGTTACCGGGGAGCTGTTTTTT. Translated, it gives CASNPSGVTGELFF.

Ten or more counts support this clonotype. This sequence joins TRBV12-3 or TRBV12-4 and TRBJ2-7, with 14 bases aligning to TRBD2. Trimming at V came to 5 bases and at J to 5 bases, leaving 14 bases not matched to a gene. The CDR3 has 18 amino acids. The CDR3 sequence is CASSPQGLAGVKRDEQYF. DNA of the CDR3: TGTGCCAGCAGTCCCCAGGGACTAGCGGGAGTTAAACGGGACGAGCAGTACTTC.

The CDR3 here is CASSQRDSGGYEQYF. The DNA of the CDR3 is TGCGCCAGCAGCCAACGGGACTCCGGCGGGTACGAGCAGTACTTC. The chain uses TRBV4-3 and TRBJ2-7; maybe TRBD2 (6 bases). This CDR3 has 15 residues. CDR1 is LGHNA, CDR2 YSLEER, per germline. Trimming stripped 2 bases from V and 4 bases from J, with 15 bases between.

This clonotype was found a few times. The V and J genes are TRBV5-1 and TRBJ2-7; tentatively, D is TRBD1 or TRBD2 (6 bases each). The CDR3 contains 15 residues. V dropped 0 bases and J dropped 0 bases, with 10 bases sitting between them. The V gene's germline CDR1 is SGHRS and CDR2 YFSETQ. The CDR3 protein is CASSLEPGASYEQYF. The CDR3 coding sequence is TGCGCCAGCAGCTTGGAGCCGGGGGCCTCCTACGAGCAGTACTTC.